The rows below give T cell receptor beta chains drawn from one sample of a study of CD8 T cells in ankylosing spondylitis. Via MiXCR, TCRdb re-called the 5' RACE reads, giving one row per CDR3 protein. Of around 280,000 distinct CDR3 sequences in the sample, over 15% were seen once. The sequencing input was blood, either unsorted or a sorted T cell fraction (not recorded which). Receptors originate from a male donor with ankylosing spondylitis or in good health (not recorded which). CDR3s include the opening cysteine and the closing phenylalanine or tryptophan. The order of the fields is CDR3 length, V gene, clone size, J gene, D gene, CDR3 protein, CDR3 DNA. D genes are given only for firm matches. Clone size is given for some rows only: seen once, a few or many times, or a class if the clone is expanded.

>14|TRBV2|-|TRBJ1-1|TRBD1
CASSLNRGDAEAFF
TGTGCCAGCAGTTTAAACAGGGGAGATGCTGAAGCTTTCTTT
>17|TRBV6-5|-|TRBJ2-1|TRBD1
CASSYSGTGGAYNEQFF
TGTGCCAGCAGTTACTCCGGGACAGGGGGCGCGTACAATGAGCAGTTCTTC
>13|TRBV11-1|-|TRBJ2-2|-
CASSLDRHGELFF
TGTGCCAGCAGCTTAGACCGCCACGGGGAGCTGTTTTTT
>16|TRBV20-1|many|TRBJ2-2|TRBD2
CSARDRSGGRSGELFF
TGCAGTGCTAGAGATAGAAGCGGGGGCCGTAGCGGGGAGCTGTTTTTT
>17|TRBV27|-|TRBJ2-2|-
CASSNGHLGGRSGELFF
TGTGCCAGCAGTAACGGACATTTAGGAGGGAGGTCCGGGGAGCTGTTTTTT
>14|TRBV29-1|-|TRBJ2-1|TRBD2
CSGAAGVPGNEQFF
TGCAGCGGGGCAGCGGGGGTCCCCGGGAATGAGCAGTTCTTC
>15|TRBV5-1|many|TRBJ1-1|-
CASSLERIPNTEAFF
TGCGCCAGCAGCTTGGAGCGGATACCGAACACTGAAGCTTTCTTT
>14|TRBV5-5|-|TRBJ2-4|-
CASSTGFRRNIQYF
TGTGCCAGCAGCACCGGGTTTCGGAGAAACATTCAGTACTTC
>11|TRBV15|few|TRBJ2-5|-
CATSRKETQYF
TGTGCCACCAGCAGAAAGGAGACCCAGTACTTC
>15|TRBV7-8|-|TRBJ2-1|-
CASSSTLVPYNEQFF
TGTGCCAGCAGCTCCACCCTGGTGCCATACAATGAGCAGTTCTTC
>14|TRBV20-1|-|TRBJ2-1|TRBD2
CSARGSGGLNEQFF
TGCAGTGCTAGGGGTAGCGGGGGACTAAACGAGCAGTTCTTC
>18|TRBV28|-|TRBJ2-1|TRBD2
CASVEAGGSAASYNEQFF
TGTGCCAGTGTGGAAGCCGGCGGGAGTGCCGCCTCCTACAATGAGCAGTTCTTC
>12|TRBV4-1|-|TRBJ2-1|-
CASSQEAAWQFF
TGCGCCAGCAGCCAAGAGGCCGCTTGGCAGTTCTTC
>15|TRBV10-3|-|TRBJ2-3|-
CAISERVLSGDTQYF
TGTGCCATCAGCGAGCGGGTATTGTCTGGGGATACGCAGTATTTT
>16|TRBV7-8|many|TRBJ2-1|TRBD2
CASSVRLAGDPAEQFF
TGTGCCAGCAGCGTCAGACTAGCGGGGGATCCCGCTGAGCAGTTCTTC
>12|TRBV5-6|many|TRBJ2-3|-
CASSLAPGTQYF
TGTGCCAGCAGCTTGGCGCCGGGTACGCAGTATTTT
>16|TRBV28|-|TRBJ2-3|-
CASSLPAGGSTDTQYF
TGTGCCAGCAGTTTACCGGCTGGCGGTAGCACAGATACGCAGTATTTT
>12|TRBV25-1|-|TRBJ1-2|-
CASSDISYGHTF
TGTGCCAGCAGTGATATATCTTATGGCCACACCTTC
>14|TRBV20-1|-|TRBJ1-1|-
CSAREGHLGTEAFF
TGCAGTGCTAGAGAGGGACATTTAGGGACTGAAGCTTTCTTT
>17|TRBV3-1|few|TRBJ2-2|TRBD2
CASSQGPGLEVAGELFF
TGTGCCAGCAGCCAAGGCCCGGGACTAGAGGTGGCCGGGGAGCTGTTTTTT
>13|TRBV6-4|few|TRBJ2-3|-
CASSASITDTQYF
TGTGCCAGCAGTGCCTCAATCACAGATACGCAGTATTTT
>12|TRBV15|few|TRBJ1-5|-
CATSSDKLTQHF
TGTGCCACCAGCAGCGATAAATTGACCCAGCATTTT
>14|TRBV5-1|-|TRBJ2-1|-
CASSPGRGRGEQFF
TGCGCCAGCAGCCCGGGACGGGGTCGGGGTGAGCAGTTCTTC
>13|TRBV15|few|TRBJ1-5|-
CATRRGTGQPQHF
TGTGCCACCAGACGTGGTACTGGGCAGCCCCAGCATTTT
>15|TRBV6-5|-|TRBJ2-5|-
CASSYSTQGQETQYF
TGTGCCAGCAGTTACTCGACTCAGGGTCAAGAGACCCAGTACTTC
>14|TRBV11-2|once|TRBJ2-1|TRBD2
CASSFLAGDIEQFF
TGTGCCAGCAGCTTCCTAGCGGGAGATATTGAGCAGTTCTTC
>14|TRBV11-2|few|TRBJ2-4|-
CASSPRWGGHIQYF
TGTGCCAGCAGCCCCCGTTGGGGGGGGCACATTCAGTACTTC
>11|TRBV29-1|many|TRBJ2-5|-
CSVKNTAVQYF
TGCAGCGTTAAGAATACGGCGGTCCAGTACTTC
>11|TRBV7-9|-|TRBJ2-5|-
CASSAKQTQYF
TGTGCCAGCAGCGCCAAGCAGACCCAGTACTTC
>15|TRBV7-8|-|TRBJ1-1|-
CASSKQGRGNTEAFF
TGTGCCAGCAGCAAACAGGGACGGGGGAACACTGAAGCTTTCTTT
>16|TRBV28|-|TRBJ1-1|-
CASSSRQVSFNTEAFF
TGTGCCAGCAGTTCTCGACAGGTTAGCTTTAACACTGAAGCTTTCTTT
>15|TRBV19|-|TRBJ1-5|-
CASSIDGDDNQPQHF
TGTGCCAGTAGTATAGACGGGGATGACAATCAGCCCCAGCATTTT
>15|TRBV25-1|-|TRBJ2-5|TRBD2
CASSEAGGPQETQYF
TGTGCCAGCAGTGAAGCGGGAGGGCCTCAAGAGACCCAGTACTTC
>16|TRBV4-1|-|TRBJ2-3|-
CASSQDLERHTDTQYF
TGCGCCAGCAGCCAAGATTTAGAGAGACATACAGATACGCAGTATTTT
>14|TRBV5-1|many|TRBJ2-2|TRBD2
CASSSGGVTGELFF
TGCGCCAGCAGCTCCGGGGGGGTCACCGGGGAGCTGTTTTTT